A selection of T cell receptor beta chains follows, all from one sample in a study of Ad26.COV2.S vaccination and SARS-CoV-2 variants. Profiled with immunoSEQ multiplex PCR; TCRdb holds only in-frame clones, not every one. The table includes about half a million clones, approximately 90% detected once. Source: peripheral blood, taken in a trial of Ad26.COV2.S vaccine versus placebo. The receptors here all came from a person aged 18-60 years who received the Ad26.COV2.S COVID-19 vaccine or a placebo. Both conserved end residues are part of each CDR3. The D gene is left open where the match is weak. Some rows have no size entry. The others give once, few or many, or a class for an expanded clone.

J | V | D | size | DNA | CDR3
TRBJ2-6 | TRBV7-6 | TRBD1 | - | TGTGCCAGCAGCTTAGCGTACAGGGGGCGTGGGGCCAACGTCCTGACTTTC | CASSLAYRGRGANVLTF
TRBJ2-1 | TRBV7-7 | TRBD2 | - | TGTGCTAGCAGCGGGGGAGGCGCGAGAAGCTCCTACAATGAGCAGTTCTTC | CASSGGGARSSYNEQFF
TRBJ2-5 | TRBV2 | - | - | TGTGCCAGCAGTGAAGGTAGTTTACGGGAGACCCAGTACTTC | CASSEGSLRETQYF
TRBJ1-1 | TRBV29-1 | - | - | TGCAGCGTCCGGGGATCGAACATGAACACTGAAGCTTTCTTT | CSVRGSNMNTEAFF
TRBJ1-6 | TRBV2 | - | - | TGTGCCAGCAGCGAGCTGGGGTGGCTTTCACCCCTCCACTTT | CASSELGWLSPLHF
TRBJ1-1 | TRBV6-5 | - | - | TGTGCCAGCAGTTCCCCCAGCTTGAACACTGAAGCTTTCTTT | CASSSPSLNTEAFF
TRBJ2-7 | TRBV7-9 | - | - | TGTGCCAGCAGCTTATACACCGCAGCCCTGCACGAGCAGTACTTC | CASSLYTAALHEQYF
TRBJ1-2 | TRBV28 | - | - | TGTGCCAGCAGAGGGTACTATGGCTACACCTTC | CASRGYYGYTF
TRBJ1-6 | TRBV9 | - | - | TGTGCCAGCAGCGAGACGAATTCACCCCTCCACTTT | CASSETNSPLHF
TRBJ1-4 | TRBV28 | - | - | TGTGCCAGCAGTTCTCCGGGGCCGGAAAAACTGTTTTTT | CASSSPGPEKLFF
TRBJ2-3 | TRBV9 | TRBD2 | - | TGTGCCAGCAGCGTAGAGGCTAGCGGGGTTCTCACAGATACGCAGTATTTT | CASSVEASGVLTDTQYF
TRBJ2-7 | TRBV6-2/TRBV6-3 | - | - | TGTGCCAGCAGCATCCTTCGGGACGCGACCTACGAGCAGTACTTC | CASSILRDATYEQYF
TRBJ1-2 | TRBV30 | - | - | TGTGCCTGGAGTGACAGGGTTAGTGACTATGGCTACACCTTC | CAWSDRVSDYGYTF
TRBJ1-3 | TRBV5-6 | - | - | TGTGCCAGCAGCTCCCCAGGCTTACGCTCTGGAAACACCATATATTTT | CASSSPGLRSGNTIYF
TRBJ1-4 | TRBV15 | TRBD1 | - | TGTGCCACCAGCCACCGGGACAGGGATGAAAAACTGTTTTTT | CATSHRDRDEKLFF
TRBJ2-5 | TRBV6-5 | TRBD1 | - | TGTGCCAGCAGAGACAGGGTTCCCCGGGAGACCCAGTACTTC | CASRDRVPRETQYF
TRBJ2-2 | TRBV18 | TRBD2 | - | TGTGCCAGCTGGTCTAGCGGGAGGAGGACCGGGGAGCTGTTTTTT | CASWSSGRRTGELFF
TRBJ2-5 | TRBV13 | TRBD2 | - | TGTGCCAGCAGCTTAGGCCCTAGCGGGAGTACTTGGGAGACCCAGTACTTC | CASSLGPSGSTWETQYF
TRBJ1-1 | TRBV10-1 | - | - | TGCGCCAGCAGTGAGTATAGGGGAATAGGGAGCGAAGCTTTCTTT | CASSEYRGIGSEAFF
TRBJ2-2 | TRBV30 | TRBD2 | few | TGTGCGTGGCGGGAGTCTAACACCGGGGAGCTGTTTTTT | CAWRESNTGELFF
TRBJ2-3 | TRBV6-5 | - | - | TGTGCCAGCAGTAACCGACACTGGCAGTCAGATACGCAGTATTTT | CASSNRHWQSDTQYF
TRBJ2-7 | TRBV5-5 | - | - | TGTGCCAGCAGCTTGGGCGTAGCCTACGAGCAGTACTTC | CASSLGVAYEQYF
TRBJ2-1 | TRBV20-1 | - | - | TGCAGTGCTAGTCTTTTATCCCATGAGCAGTTCTTC | CSASLLSHEQFF
TRBJ2-1 | TRBV14 | TRBD2 | - | TGTGCCAGCAGCCAAGTTTTGGGGAGGGGTGTGGATGAGCAGTTCTTC | CASSQVLGRGVDEQFF
TRBJ2-1 | TRBV10-3 | TRBD2 | - | TGTGCCATCAGTGAGTCGCACCGGGGGGACAATGAGCAGTTCTTC | CAISESHRGDNEQFF
TRBJ2-2 | TRBV6-2/TRBV6-3 | TRBD1 | - | TGTGCCAGCAGCCAACAGGGGCCCGCGAACACCGGGGAGCTGTTTTTT | CASSQQGPANTGELFF
TRBJ2-3 | TRBV19 | - | - | TGTGCCAGTAGTATTAGGGAAGGGGTCACAGATACGCAGTATTTT | CASSIREGVTDTQYF